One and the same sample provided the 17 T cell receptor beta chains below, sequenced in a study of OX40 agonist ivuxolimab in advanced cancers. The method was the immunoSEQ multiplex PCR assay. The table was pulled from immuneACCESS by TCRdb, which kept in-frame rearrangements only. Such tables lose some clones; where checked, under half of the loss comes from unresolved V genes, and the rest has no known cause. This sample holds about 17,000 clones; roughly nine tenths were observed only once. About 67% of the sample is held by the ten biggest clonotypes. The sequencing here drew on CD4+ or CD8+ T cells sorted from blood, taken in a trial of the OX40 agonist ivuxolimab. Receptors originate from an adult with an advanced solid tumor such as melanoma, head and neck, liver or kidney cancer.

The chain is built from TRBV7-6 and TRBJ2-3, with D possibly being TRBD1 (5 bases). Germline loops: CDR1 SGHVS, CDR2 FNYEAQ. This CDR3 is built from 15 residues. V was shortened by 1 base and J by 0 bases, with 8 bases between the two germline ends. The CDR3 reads CASSLVGVSTDTQYF. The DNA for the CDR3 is TGTGCCAGCAGCTTAGTAGGGGTTAGCACAGATACGCAGTATTTT.

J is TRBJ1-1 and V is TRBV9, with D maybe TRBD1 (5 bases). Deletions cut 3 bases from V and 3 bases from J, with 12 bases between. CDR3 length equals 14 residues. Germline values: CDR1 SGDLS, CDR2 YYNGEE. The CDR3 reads CASSERGLDTEAFF. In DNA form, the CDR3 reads TGTGCCAGCAGCGAGAGGGGACTGGACACTGAAGCTTTCTTT.

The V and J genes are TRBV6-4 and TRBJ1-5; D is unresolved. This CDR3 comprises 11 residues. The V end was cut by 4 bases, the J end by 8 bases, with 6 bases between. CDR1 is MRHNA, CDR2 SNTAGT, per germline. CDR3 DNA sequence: TGTGCCAGCAGTGGTGGGGAGCCCCAGCATTTT. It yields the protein CASSGGEPQHF.

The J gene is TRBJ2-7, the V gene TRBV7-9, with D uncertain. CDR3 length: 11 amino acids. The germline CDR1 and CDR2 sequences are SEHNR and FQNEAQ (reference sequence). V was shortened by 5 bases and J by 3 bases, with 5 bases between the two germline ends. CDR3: CASSQLYEQYF. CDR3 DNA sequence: TGTGCCAGCAGCCAACTCTACGAGCAGTACTTC.

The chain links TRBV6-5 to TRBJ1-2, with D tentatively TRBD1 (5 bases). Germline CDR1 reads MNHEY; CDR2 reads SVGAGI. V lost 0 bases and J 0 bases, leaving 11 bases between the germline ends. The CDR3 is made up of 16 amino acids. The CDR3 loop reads CASSYSDRGSNYGYTF. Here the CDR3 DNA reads TGTGCCAGCAGTTACTCCGACAGAGGGTCTAACTATGGCTACACCTTC.

The CDR3 DNA reads TGTGCCAGTAGTATCCTCACAGATTATGAGCAGTTCTTC. Translating gives CASSILTDYEQFF. The chain has TRBV19 and TRBJ2-1; unclear D gene. V lost 3 bases to trimming and J lost 8 bases, with 11 bases between them. CDR1 LNHDA and CDR2 SQIVND come from the germline V gene (reference sequence). CDR3 size: 13 residues.

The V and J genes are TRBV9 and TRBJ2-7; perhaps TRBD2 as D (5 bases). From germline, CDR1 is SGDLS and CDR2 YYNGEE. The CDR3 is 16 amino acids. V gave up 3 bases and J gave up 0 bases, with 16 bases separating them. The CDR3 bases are TGTGCCAGCAGCGATAATCTCTTAGAGGGCTCCTACGAGCAGTACTTC. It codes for CASSDNLLEGSYEQYF.

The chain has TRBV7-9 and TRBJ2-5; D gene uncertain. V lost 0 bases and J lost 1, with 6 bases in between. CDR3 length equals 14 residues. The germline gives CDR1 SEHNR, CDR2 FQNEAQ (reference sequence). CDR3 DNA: TGTGCCAGCAGCTTAGCTTTCGGCCAAGAGACCCAGTACTTC. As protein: CASSLAFGQETQYF.

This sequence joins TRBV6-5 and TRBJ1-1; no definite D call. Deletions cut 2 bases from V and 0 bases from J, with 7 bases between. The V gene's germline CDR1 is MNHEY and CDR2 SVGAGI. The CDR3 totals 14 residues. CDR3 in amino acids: CASSYGELNTEAFF. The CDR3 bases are TGTGCCAGCAGTTACGGAGAATTGAACACTGAAGCTTTCTTT.

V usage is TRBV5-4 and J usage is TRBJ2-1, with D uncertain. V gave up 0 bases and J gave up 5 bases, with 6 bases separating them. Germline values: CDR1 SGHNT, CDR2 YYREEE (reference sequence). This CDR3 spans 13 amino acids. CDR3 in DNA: TGTGCCAGCAGCTTGGAAGCCCACAATGAGCAGTTCTTC. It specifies CASSLEAHNEQFF.

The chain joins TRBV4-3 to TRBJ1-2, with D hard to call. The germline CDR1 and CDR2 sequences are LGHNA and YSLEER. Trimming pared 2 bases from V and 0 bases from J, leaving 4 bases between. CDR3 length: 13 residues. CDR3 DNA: TGCGCCAGCAGCCAATGGTCTAACTATGGCTACACCTTC. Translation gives CASSQWSNYGYTF.

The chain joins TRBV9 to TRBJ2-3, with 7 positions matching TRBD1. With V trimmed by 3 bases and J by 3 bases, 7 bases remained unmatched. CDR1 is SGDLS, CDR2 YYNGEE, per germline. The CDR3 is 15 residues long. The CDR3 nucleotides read TGTGCCAGCAGCGAAGAGGGACAGCGAACAGATACGCAGTATTTT. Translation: CASSEEGQRTDTQYF. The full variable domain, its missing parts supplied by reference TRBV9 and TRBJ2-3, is DSGVTQTPKHLITATGQRVTLRCSPRSGDLSVYWYQQSLDQGLQFLIQYYNGEERAKGNILERFSAQQFPDLHSELNLSSLELGDSALYFCASSEEGQRTDTQYFGPGTRLTVL.

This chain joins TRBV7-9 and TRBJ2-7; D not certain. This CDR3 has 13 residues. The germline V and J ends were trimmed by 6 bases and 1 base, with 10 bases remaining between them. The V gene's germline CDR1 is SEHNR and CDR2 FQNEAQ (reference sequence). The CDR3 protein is CASSLDGSYEQYF. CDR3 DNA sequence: TGTGCCAGCAGTCTGGACGGTTCCTACGAGCAGTACTTC.

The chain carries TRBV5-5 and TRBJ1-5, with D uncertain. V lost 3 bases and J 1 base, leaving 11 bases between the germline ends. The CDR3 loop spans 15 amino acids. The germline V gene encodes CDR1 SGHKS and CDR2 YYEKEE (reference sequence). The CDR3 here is CASSSSPLSNQPQHF. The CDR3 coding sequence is TGTGCCAGCAGCTCATCCCCGTTAAGCAATCAGCCCCAGCATTTT.

The CDR3 spells CASGLGQPQHF. The CDR3, as DNA: TGTGCCAGCGGACTTGGGCAGCCCCAGCATTTT. The rearrangement links TRBV6-5 to TRBJ1-5; D not certain. The CDR3 contains 11 residues. Germline values: CDR1 MNHEY, CDR2 SVGAGI. V lost 8 bases, J lost 7 bases, and 9 bases lay in between.

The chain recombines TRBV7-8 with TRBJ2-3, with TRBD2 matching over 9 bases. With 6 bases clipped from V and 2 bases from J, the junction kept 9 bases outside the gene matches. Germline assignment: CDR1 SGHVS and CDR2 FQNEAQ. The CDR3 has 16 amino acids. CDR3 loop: CASRRGGSPYTDTQYF. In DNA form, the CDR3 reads TGTGCCAGCAGGCGGGGGGGCTCTCCGTACACAGATACGCAGTATTTT.

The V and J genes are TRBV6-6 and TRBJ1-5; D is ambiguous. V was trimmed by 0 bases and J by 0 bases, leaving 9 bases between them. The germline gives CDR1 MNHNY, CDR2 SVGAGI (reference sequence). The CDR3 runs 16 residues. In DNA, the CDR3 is TGTGCCAGCAGTTACTCGGGAGAATATAGCAATCAGCCCCAGCATTTT. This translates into CASSYSGEYSNQPQHF.